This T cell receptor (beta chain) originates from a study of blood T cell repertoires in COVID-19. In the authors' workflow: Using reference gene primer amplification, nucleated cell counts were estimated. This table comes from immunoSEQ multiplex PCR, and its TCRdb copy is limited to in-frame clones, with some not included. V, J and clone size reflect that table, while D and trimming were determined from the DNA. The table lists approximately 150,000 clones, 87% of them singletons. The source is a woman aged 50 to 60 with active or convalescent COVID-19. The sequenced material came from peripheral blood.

For the CDR3, the DNA is TGTGCCAGCAGCAATACAGGGGGCAATACGCAGTATTTT. Translating gives CASSNTGGNTQYF. The chain recombines TRBV11-2 with TRBJ2-3; 9 nucleotides align to TRBD1. Unmatched junction bases numbered 4, after V lost 5 bases and J lost 7 bases. The CDR3 length is 13 residues. Germline V gene lookup returns CDR1 SGHAT and CDR2 FQNNGV.